A selection of T cell receptor beta chains follows, all from one sample in a study of T cell responses to AZD1222 COVID-19 vaccine. Repertoires were generated with immunoSEQ multiplex PCR, while TCRdb's copy carries only in-frame clones and drops some. The sample consists of about 100,000 clones, 93% of them appearing once. Source: peripheral blood, taken on day 0 of AZD1222 vaccination. The receptors shown here come from an adult in good health. Each CDR3 is given with its conserved first and last residue. Each record gives: V gene, D gene, clone size, J gene, CDR3 protein, CDR3 DNA. The D gene is left open where the match is weak. Only part of the rows carry a size: once, few, many, or a class if the clone is expanded.

v_gene: TRBV24-1; d_gene: .; abundance: .; j_gene: TRBJ2-7; CDR3aa: CATSDFYEQYF; CDR3nt: TGTGCCACCAGTGATTTCTACGAGCAGTACTTC
v_gene: TRBV10-3; d_gene: TRBD1; abundance: .; j_gene: TRBJ1-4; CDR3aa: CAISEGTGGEKLFF; CDR3nt: TGTGCCATCAGTGAGGGGACAGGGGGTGAAAAACTGTTTTTT
v_gene: TRBV25-1; d_gene: .; abundance: once; j_gene: TRBJ1-6; CDR3aa: CASSGTMAYNSPLHF; CDR3nt: TGTGCCAGCAGTGGGACGATGGCCTATAATTCACCCCTCCACTTT
v_gene: TRBV18; d_gene: .; abundance: .; j_gene: TRBJ1-4; CDR3aa: CASSIQRGNREKLFF; CDR3nt: TGTGCCAGCTCTATCCAACGGGGTAATCGCGAAAAACTGTTTTTT
v_gene: TRBV30; d_gene: .; abundance: .; j_gene: TRBJ1-2; CDR3aa: CAWTAPNYGYTF; CDR3nt: TGTGCCTGGACAGCTCCAAACTATGGCTACACCTTC
v_gene: TRBV11-3; d_gene: .; abundance: .; j_gene: TRBJ2-1; CDR3aa: CASSRSRGYNEQFF; CDR3nt: TGTGCCAGCAGCAGAAGCAGGGGCTACAATGAGCAGTTCTTC
v_gene: TRBV28; d_gene: .; abundance: .; j_gene: TRBJ2-1; CDR3aa: CASSLINEQFF; CDR3nt: TGTGCCAGCAGTTTGATCAATGAGCAGTTCTTC
v_gene: TRBV18; d_gene: TRBD2; abundance: .; j_gene: TRBJ2-1; CDR3aa: CASSPGLAGGTWEQFF; CDR3nt: TGTGCCAGCTCACCGGGACTAGCGGGGGGAACATGGGAGCAGTTCTTC
v_gene: TRBV5-1; d_gene: TRBD2; abundance: .; j_gene: TRBJ2-7; CDR3aa: CASSLDPIGGSTYEQYF; CDR3nt: TGCGCCAGCAGCTTGGACCCGATCGGGGGGTCCACCTACGAGCAGTACTTC
v_gene: TRBV10-3; d_gene: .; abundance: .; j_gene: TRBJ1-5; CDR3aa: CAIGSEGNQPQHF; CDR3nt: TGTGCCATCGGATCAGAGGGCAATCAGCCCCAGCATTTT
v_gene: TRBV2; d_gene: TRBD2; abundance: .; j_gene: TRBJ2-1; CDR3aa: CASSLGGLAGFGEQFF; CDR3nt: TGTGCCAGCAGCCTAGGGGGACTAGCGGGATTCGGTGAGCAGTTCTTC